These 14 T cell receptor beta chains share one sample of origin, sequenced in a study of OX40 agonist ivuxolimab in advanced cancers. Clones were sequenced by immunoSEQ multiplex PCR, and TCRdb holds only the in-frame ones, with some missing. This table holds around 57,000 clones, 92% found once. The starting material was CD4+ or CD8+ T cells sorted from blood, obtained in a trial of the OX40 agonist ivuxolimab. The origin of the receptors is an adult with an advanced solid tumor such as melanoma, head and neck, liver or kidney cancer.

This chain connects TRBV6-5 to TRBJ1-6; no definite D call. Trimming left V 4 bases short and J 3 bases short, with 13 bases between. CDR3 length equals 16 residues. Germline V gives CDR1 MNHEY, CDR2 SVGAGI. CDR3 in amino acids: CASSSLTAVYNSPLHF. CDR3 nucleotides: TGTGCCAGCAGTTCCCTAACAGCAGTCTATAATTCACCCCTCCACTTT.

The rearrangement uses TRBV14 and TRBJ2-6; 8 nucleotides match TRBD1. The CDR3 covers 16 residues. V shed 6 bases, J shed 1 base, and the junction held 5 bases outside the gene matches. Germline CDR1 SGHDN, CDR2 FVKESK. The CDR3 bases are TGTGCCAGCAGGTCAAACAGGGGGTCTGGGGCCAACGTCCTGACTTTC. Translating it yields CASRSNRGSGANVLTF.

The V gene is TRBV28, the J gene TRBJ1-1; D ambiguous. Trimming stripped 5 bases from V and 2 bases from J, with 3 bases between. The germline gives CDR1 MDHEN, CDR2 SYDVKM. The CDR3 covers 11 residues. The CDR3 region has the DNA TGTGCCAGCAGTCGCAACACTGAAGCTTTCTTT. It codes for CASSRNTEAFF. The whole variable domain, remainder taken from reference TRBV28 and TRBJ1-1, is DVKVTQSSRYLVKRTGEKVFLECVQDMDHENMFWYRQDPGLGLRLIYFSYDVKMKEKGDIPEGYSVSREKKERFSLILESASTNQTSMYLCASSRNTEAFFGQGTRLTVV.

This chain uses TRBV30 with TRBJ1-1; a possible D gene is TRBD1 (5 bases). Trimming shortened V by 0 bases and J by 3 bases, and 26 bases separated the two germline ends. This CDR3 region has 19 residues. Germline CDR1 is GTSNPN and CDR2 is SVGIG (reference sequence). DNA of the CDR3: TGTGCCTGGAGTGTATATTTTTTGGGGGATGCGGGGGGGGACACTGAAGCTTTCTTT. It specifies CAWSVYFLGDAGGDTEAFF.

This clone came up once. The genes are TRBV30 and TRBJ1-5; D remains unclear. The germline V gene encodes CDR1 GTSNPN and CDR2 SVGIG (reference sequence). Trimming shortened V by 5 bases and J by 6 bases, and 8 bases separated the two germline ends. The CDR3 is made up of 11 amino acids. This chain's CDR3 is CAWGVGQPQHF. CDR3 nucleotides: TGTGCCTGGGGAGTGGGTCAGCCCCAGCATTTT.

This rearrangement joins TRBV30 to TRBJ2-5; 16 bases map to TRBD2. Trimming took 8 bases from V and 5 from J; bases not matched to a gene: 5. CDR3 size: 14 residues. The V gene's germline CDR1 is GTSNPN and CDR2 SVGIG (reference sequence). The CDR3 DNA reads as TGTGCCGGGACTAGCGGGAGGGCCTGGGAGACCCAGTACTTC. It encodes CAGTSGRAWETQYF.

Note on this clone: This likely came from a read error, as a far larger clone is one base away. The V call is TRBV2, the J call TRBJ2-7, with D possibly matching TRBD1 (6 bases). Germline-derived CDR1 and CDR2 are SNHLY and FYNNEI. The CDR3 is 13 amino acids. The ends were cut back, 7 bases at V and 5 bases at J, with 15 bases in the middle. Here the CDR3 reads CASTDRSSHEQYV. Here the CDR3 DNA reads TGTGCCAGCACCGACAGGTCTTCCCACGAGCAGTACGTC.

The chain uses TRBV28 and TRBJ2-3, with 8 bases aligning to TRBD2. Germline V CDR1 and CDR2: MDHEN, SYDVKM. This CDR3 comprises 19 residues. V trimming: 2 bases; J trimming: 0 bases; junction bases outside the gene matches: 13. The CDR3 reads CASSLLGAGGHPSTDTQYF. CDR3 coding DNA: TGTGCCAGCAGTTTACTGGGCGCGGGGGGTCACCCTAGCACAGATACGCAGTATTTT.

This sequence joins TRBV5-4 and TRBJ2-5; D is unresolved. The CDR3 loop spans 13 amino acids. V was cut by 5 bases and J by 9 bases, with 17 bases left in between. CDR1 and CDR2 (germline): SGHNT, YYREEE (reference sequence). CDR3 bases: TGTGCCAGCAGTCTTCCCGTCGAGATGGCCCAGTACTTC. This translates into CASSLPVEMAQYF.

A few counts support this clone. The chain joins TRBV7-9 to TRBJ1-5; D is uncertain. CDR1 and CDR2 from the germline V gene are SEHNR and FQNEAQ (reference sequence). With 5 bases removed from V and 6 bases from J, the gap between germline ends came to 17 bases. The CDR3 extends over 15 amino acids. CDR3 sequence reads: CASSPSLPGPQPQHF. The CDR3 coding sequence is TGTGCCAGCAGCCCGTCTTTACCGGGTCCTCAGCCCCAGCATTTT.

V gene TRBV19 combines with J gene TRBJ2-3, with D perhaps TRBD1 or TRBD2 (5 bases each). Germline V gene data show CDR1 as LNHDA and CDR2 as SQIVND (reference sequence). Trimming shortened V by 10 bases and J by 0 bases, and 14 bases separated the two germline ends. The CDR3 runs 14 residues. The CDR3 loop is CATREWTSTDTQYF. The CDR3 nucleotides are TGTGCCACCAGGGAGTGGACTAGCACAGATACGCAGTATTTT.

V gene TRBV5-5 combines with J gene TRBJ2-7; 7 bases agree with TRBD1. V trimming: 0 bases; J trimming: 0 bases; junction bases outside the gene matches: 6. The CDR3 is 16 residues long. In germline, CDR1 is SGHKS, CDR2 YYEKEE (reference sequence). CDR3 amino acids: CASSLEPGTASYEQYF. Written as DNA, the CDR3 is TGTGCCAGCAGCTTGGAACCCGGGACAGCCTCCTACGAGCAGTACTTC.

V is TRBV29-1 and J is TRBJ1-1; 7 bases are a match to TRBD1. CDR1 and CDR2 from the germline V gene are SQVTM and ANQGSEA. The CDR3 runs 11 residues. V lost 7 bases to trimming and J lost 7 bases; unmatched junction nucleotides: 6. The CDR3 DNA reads TGCAGCGCCGCGACAGGGAGTGAAGCTTTCTTT. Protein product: CSAATGSEAFF.

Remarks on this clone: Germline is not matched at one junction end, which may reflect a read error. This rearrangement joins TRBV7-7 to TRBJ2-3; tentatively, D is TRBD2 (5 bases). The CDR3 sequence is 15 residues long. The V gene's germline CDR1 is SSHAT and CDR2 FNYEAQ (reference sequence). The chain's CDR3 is CASSLVATSTDTQYF. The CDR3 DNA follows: TGTGCTAGCAGCTTAGTAGCGACTAGCACAGATACGCAGTATTTT.